The sequence of this T cell receptor beta chain was determined in a study of technical replicates of blood from a few donors. Some clones are missing from TCRdb's copy, which holds only in-frame ones; the method was immunoSEQ multiplex PCR. Counted here are approximately 100,000 clones, 96% occurring once; the ten biggest clones make up approximately 0.21%. Germline V gives CDR1 KGHSH, CDR2 LQKENI. Trimming took 0 bases from V and 1 from J, leaving 12 bases between them. This CDR3 has 16 amino acids. This clonotype was obtained from a human donor in good health. What was sequenced was T cells isolated from PBMCs. The chain is built from TRBV18 and TRBJ1-1; D is perhaps TRBD1 (6 bases). The CDR3 protein is CASSPPSPGENTEAFF. Here the CDR3 DNA reads TGTGCCAGCTCACCACCGAGTCCAGGGGAGAACACTGAAGCTTTCTTT.